The 30 T cell receptor beta chains below all came from one sample that was sequenced in a study of T cells expressing NK-cell markers. TCRdb re-analyzed the 5' RACE reads; it lists each CDR3 protein once, without DNA. This table lists about 370,000 distinct CDR3 sequences. Input material: blood T cells: a sorted CD56 or NKG2C T cell subset, CD4+ or CD8+ T cells, or bulk PBMC T cells (not recorded which). These receptors all stem from a woman in her fifties or sixties in good health.

The V gene is TRBV4-2, the J gene TRBJ2-1; as DNA is missing, the TRBD1 call by TCRdb cannot be tested. Per germline, CDR1 LGHNA and CDR2 YNFKEQ. This CDR3 spans 13 amino acids. This CDR3 is CASSLGPGNEQFF.

The V gene is TRBV7-9, the J gene TRBJ2-1; TCRdb designates TRBD1, a call that cannot be tested without DNA. Germline V CDR1 and CDR2: SEHNR, FQNEAQ (reference sequence). The CDR3 consists of 16 residues. The CDR3 sequence: CASSPVAGTGNNEQFF. Using reference TRBV7-9 and TRBJ2-1 for the parts outside the CDR3, the full variable domain is DTGVSQNPRHKITKRGQNVTFRCDPISEHNRLYWYRQTLGQGPEFLTYFQNEAQLEKSRLLSDRFSAERPKGSFSTLEIQRTEQGDSAMYLCASSPVAGTGNNEQFFGPGTRLTVL.

The chain recombines TRBV6-6 with TRBJ2-2; TCRdb's D call of TRBD2 is untestable without DNA. Germline V lookup: CDR1 MNHNY, CDR2 SVGAGI (reference sequence). This CDR3 contains 21 residues. This CDR3 is CASSYTLAGGSETLNTGELFF.

The chain is built from TRBV5-1 and TRBJ2-5; TCRdb designates TRBD2, a call that cannot be tested without DNA. This CDR3 spans 14 amino acids. Germline CDR1 and CDR2: SGHRS and YFSETQ. The CDR3 loop is CASSLAGTQETQYF.

The CDR3 loop is CSAREGPGPPDNEQFF. The chain employs TRBV20-1 and TRBJ2-1; TCRdb gives TRBD2 as the D gene, but with no DNA this cannot be confirmed. Germline V gives CDR1 DFQATT, CDR2 SNEGSKA (reference sequence). The CDR3 totals 16 residues.

CDR3: CASRARVTVNQPQHF. This chain links TRBV19 with TRBJ1-5; TCRdb's D gene call, TRBD1, goes unchecked for lack of DNA. CDR3 length: 15 residues. CDR1 and CDR2 (germline): LNHDA, SQIVND (reference sequence).

The gene calls are TRBV7-8 and TRBJ2-7. The CDR3 has 12 residues. Germline CDR1 reads SGHVS; CDR2 reads FQNEAQ. The CDR3 is CASSWGGYEQYF.

V and J are TRBV20-1 and TRBJ2-1; TCRdb lists TRBD2, though no DNA is available to test this call. This CDR3 spans 17 amino acids. Germline CDR1 and CDR2: DFQATT and SNEGSKA (reference sequence). CDR3 sequence reads: CSAREASGRALYNEQFF.

V usage is TRBV20-1 and J usage is TRBJ2-7; the D gene TCRdb calls, TRBD1, cannot be checked with no DNA. The CDR3 is made up of 14 amino acids. From germline, CDR1 is DFQATT and CDR2 SNEGSKA (reference sequence). CDR3 loop: CSAREGGVFYEQYF.

The chain uses TRBV20-1 and TRBJ2-5; TCRdb reports TRBD2, a call that lacks DNA to check it against. The CDR3 has 16 amino acids. The V gene's germline CDR1 is DFQATT and CDR2 SNEGSKA (reference sequence). CDR3 in amino acids: CSASEASGRDQETQYF.

This chain uses TRBV12-3 or TRBV12-4 with TRBJ2-5; the TRBD1 assignment by TCRdb is unverifiable without DNA. The length of the CDR3 is 14 residues. The CDR3 loop is CASTFSGKGETQYF.

The rearrangement uses TRBV5-5 and TRBJ1-5; TCRdb names TRBD1, which stays unverified in the absence of DNA. CDR1 and CDR2 from the germline V gene are SGHKS and YYEKEE (reference sequence). This CDR3 contains 13 residues. CDR3 loop: CASDRRGDQPQHF.

The chain couples TRBV29-1 to TRBJ1-3. Germline V CDR1 and CDR2: SQVTM, ANQGSEA. This CDR3 has 12 residues. The CDR3 sequence is CSVDPDGNTIYF.

This chain joins TRBV7-3 and TRBJ2-1; TCRdb calls TRBD2, which cannot be checked without DNA. Germline V gives CDR1 SGHTA, CDR2 FQGTGA. The CDR3 length is 14 residues. This chain's CDR3 is CASSKSGRVYEQFF.

The rearrangement joins TRBV6-4 to TRBJ2-6. Germline-derived CDR1 and CDR2 are MRHNA and SNTAGT. CDR3 length: 15 residues. The CDR3 sequence: CASSPQGTGANVLTF.

V gene TRBV28 combines with J gene TRBJ2-3; TCRdb indicates TRBD1, and absent DNA this call remains unverified. Germline assignment: CDR1 MDHEN and CDR2 SYDVKM. The length of the CDR3 is 15 residues. CDR3: CASSPPAPLTDTQYF.

This chain connects TRBV20-1 to TRBJ1-4; TCRdb gives TRBD1 as the D gene, but with no DNA this cannot be confirmed. Germline V CDR1 and CDR2: DFQATT, SNEGSKA (reference sequence). The CDR3 sequence is 14 residues long. CDR3 residues: CSAENDRAYEKLFF.

The gene calls are TRBV5-1 and TRBJ2-3; as DNA is missing, the TRBD1 call by TCRdb cannot be tested. From germline, CDR1 is SGHRS and CDR2 YFSETQ. The CDR3 loop spans 17 amino acids. This chain's CDR3 is CASSLRGPGQGTDTQYF.

The chain recombines TRBV5-1 with TRBJ2-7. The CDR3 runs 12 residues. Germline loops: CDR1 SGHRS, CDR2 YFSETQ. The CDR3 loop is CASSPTDELQYF.

CDR3 region: CATRQVRGTGELFF. The chain joins TRBV24-1 to TRBJ2-2; the D call of TRBD1 rests on TCRdb alone, since no DNA is present to check it. Looked up from germline, CDR1 is KGHDR and CDR2 is SFDVKD. This CDR3 is built from 14 residues.

The CDR3 loop is CASSVASGSVEQFF. J is TRBJ2-1 and V is TRBV9; TCRdb outputs TRBD1, but without DNA this stays unchecked. The CDR3 length is 14 residues. Germline assignment: CDR1 SGDLS and CDR2 YYNGEE.

The chain carries TRBV15 and TRBJ2-1; TCRdb proposes TRBD1, but this gene call is untestable without DNA. CDR3 length: 15 residues. Germline values: CDR1 LNHNV, CDR2 YYDKDF (reference sequence). CDR3: CATSRVRGAGYEQFF.

This chain connects TRBV2 to TRBJ2-5; TCRdb calls TRBD1, which cannot be checked without DNA. Germline CDR1 reads SNHLY; CDR2 reads FYNNEI. The CDR3 consists of 15 residues. CDR3 sequence: CASRESTGGRWAQYF.

The rearrangement uses TRBV29-1 and TRBJ1-2; TCRdb names TRBD1, which stays unverified in the absence of DNA. Per germline, CDR1 SQVTM and CDR2 ANQGSEA. This CDR3 is built from 13 residues. The CDR3: CSVGAGTEYGYTF.

The rearrangement links TRBV5-1 to TRBJ2-2; the D call of TRBD2 rests on TCRdb alone, since no DNA is present to check it. The CDR3 spans 14 residues. Germline V gene sequence: CDR1 SGHRS, CDR2 YFSETQ. This CDR3 reads CASSLNSVAGELFF.

This chain links TRBV4-1 with TRBJ2-1; absent DNA, TCRdb's TRBD1 call cannot be checked. CDR3 length: 12 residues. The germline V gene encodes CDR1 MGHRA and CDR2 YSYEKL. The CDR3 reads CASSGAYNEQFF.

The J gene is TRBJ2-1, the V gene TRBV30; TCRdb outputs TRBD2, but without DNA this stays unchecked. Per the germline V gene, CDR1 is GTSNPN and CDR2 is SVGIG (reference sequence). The CDR3 extends over 14 amino acids. CDR3 protein: CAWEGTSTYNEQFF.

This chain links TRBV4-1 with TRBJ2-1; TCRdb indicates TRBD2, and absent DNA this call remains unverified. From germline, CDR1 is MGHRA and CDR2 YSYEKL. This CDR3 contains 17 residues. This CDR3 is CASSQPLAGATRNEQFF.

V usage is TRBV20-1 and J usage is TRBJ2-3; absent DNA, TCRdb's TRBD1 call cannot be checked. This CDR3 comprises 12 residues. The germline CDR1 and CDR2 sequences are DFQATT and SNEGSKA (reference sequence). This CDR3 is CSAGGFSDTQYF.

The rearrangement links TRBV12-3 or TRBV12-4 to TRBJ2-3; there is no DNA to check the TCRdb D call of TRBD2. CDR3 length equals 14 residues. The CDR3 protein is CASSTSGSTDTQYF.